A selection of T cell receptor beta chains follows, all from one sample in a study of cytomegalovirus exposure and HLA in healthy donors. Data came from immunoSEQ multiplex PCR; TCRdb stores just in-frame clones and leaves some out. The data contain some 150,000 clones, under 75% of them singletons. Sequenced material: PBMCs. The receptors come from a woman aged 40 to 50 in good health and CMV-seronegative. Both conserved end residues are part of each CDR3. The D gene is left open where the match is weak. The listing skips clone size in some rows; elsewhere it reads once, few, many or a size class.

J,D,size,V,CDR3,DNA
TRBJ2-3,NA,NA,TRBV5-4,CASSLGVHTDTQYF,TGTGCCAGCAGCTTAGGAGTACACACAGATACGCAGTATTTT
TRBJ1-2,NA,NA,TRBV28,CASSLDPRGFKWNGYTF,TGTGCCAGCAGTTTGGACCCCCGCGGGTTTAAGTGGAATGGCTACACCTTC
TRBJ2-2,NA,NA,TRBV9,CASSVVLTGELFF,TGTGCCAGCAGCGTAGTCCTCACCGGGGAGCTGTTTTTT
TRBJ1-2,NA,NA,TRBV10-3,CAISESVGGILGYGYTF,TGTGCCATCAGTGAGTCGGTTGGGGGGATACTGGGCTATGGCTACACCTTC
TRBJ1-2,TRBD1,NA,TRBV10-3,CASRDRLYGYTF,TGTGCAAGCCGGGACAGACTCTATGGCTACACCTTC
TRBJ2-2,NA,few,TRBV10-1,CASRQQTNTGELFF,TGCGCCAGCAGACAGCAGACGAACACCGGGGAGCTGTTTTTT
TRBJ2-7,TRBD2,NA,TRBV30,CAWSVISGGRYEQYF,TGTGCCTGGAGTGTAATTAGCGGGGGACGCTACGAGCAGTACTTC
TRBJ1-1,NA,NA,TRBV28,CASTTTGGGYTEAFF,TGTGCCAGCACCACCACGGGGGGTGGGTACACTGAAGCTTTCTTT
TRBJ2-7,TRBD2,few,TRBV7-3,CASSLRGGGPSYEQYF,TGTGCCAGCAGCTTGCGGGGCGGGGGACCCTCCTACGAGCAGTACTTC
TRBJ1-2,NA,once,TRBV7-3,CASSLGGGSDYTF,TGTGCCAGCAGCTTAGGGGGGGGCTCAGACTACACCTTC
TRBJ2-7,TRBD2,NA,TRBV11-2,CASSLVKGRGFYEQYF,TGTGCCAGCAGCTTAGTGAAGGGGCGGGGGTTCTACGAGCAGTACTTC
TRBJ1-2,NA,NA,TRBV27,CASSDPGQGNYGYTF,TGTGCCAGCAGTGACCCCGGGCAGGGTAACTATGGCTACACCTTC
TRBJ1-4,NA,NA,TRBV6-6,CASNKGQATNEKLFF,TGTGCCAGCAATAAGGGGCAGGCGACTAATGAAAAACTGTTTTTT
TRBJ1-1,NA,many,TRBV7-9,CASRPKERLNTEAFF,TGTGCCAGCAGGCCGAAGGAGAGATTGAACACTGAAGCTTTCTTT
TRBJ1-1,NA,once,TRBV7-9,CASSTQTQNTEAFF,TGTGCCAGCAGCACCCAAACTCAGAACACTGAAGCTTTCTTT
TRBJ1-3,NA,few,TRBV4-3,CASSQDRQVTWAGNTIYF,TGCGCCAGCAGCCAAGATAGGCAGGTGACCTGGGCTGGAAACACCATATATTTT
TRBJ2-7,NA,NA,TRBV4-1,CASSQETRLPYEQYF,TGCGCCAGCAGCCAAGAGACCAGACTACCCTACGAGCAGTACTTC
TRBJ2-7,TRBD2,NA,TRBV11-2,CASSPRTGGIYEQYF,TGTGCCAGCAGCCCCCGGACGGGAGGGATCTACGAGCAGTACTTC
TRBJ2-7,NA,few,TRBV7-6,CASSLAREQYF,TGTGCCAGCAGCTTGGCCAGAGAGCAGTACTTC
TRBJ2-1,NA,NA,TRBV20-1,CSGTSYNEQFF,TGCAGCGGGACTTCCTACAATGAGCAGTTCTTC
TRBJ2-1,NA,few,TRBV21-1,CASSKGPLLAGGDNEQFF,TGTGCCAGCAGCAAAGGTCCCCTCCTAGCGGGGGGGGACAATGAGCAGTTCTTC
TRBJ1-2,NA,NA,TRBV6-1,CASTLRQGTNYGYTF,TGTGCCAGCACCCTGCGACAAGGGACAAACTATGGCTACACCTTC
TRBJ1-2,NA,NA,TRBV30,CAWSVQVSFYTF,TGTGCCTGGAGTGTACAGGTCTCTTTTTACACCTTC
TRBJ2-2,TRBD2,NA,TRBV27,CASSLSPLAGGRTGELFF,TGTGCCAGCAGTTTATCCCCACTAGCGGGGGGCCGCACCGGGGAGCTGTTTTTT
TRBJ1-2,TRBD1,NA,TRBV6-6,CASSLSGTGAYGYTF,TGTGCCAGCAGCCTTTCCGGGACAGGTGCCTATGGCTACACCTTC
TRBJ1-6,NA,NA,TRBV5-6,CASSLGQLVSYNSPLHF,TGTGCCAGCAGCTTGGGACAGTTGGTCTCCTATAATTCACCCCTCCACTTT
TRBJ2-7,NA,NA,TRBV19,CASSAGTNSYEQYF,TGTGCCAGTAGTGCGGGGACGAACTCCTACGAGCAGTACTTC
TRBJ2-7,NA,few,TRBV15,CATSRGPTGKGYEQYF,TGTGCCACCAGCAGGGGACCGACAGGAAAGGGCTACGAGCAGTACTTC
TRBJ2-5,NA,NA,TRBV5-1,CASSPVARETQYF,TGCGCCAGCAGCCCCGTGGCGCGGGAGACCCAGTACTTC
TRBJ1-5,TRBD1,NA,TRBV27,CASSPLTGANQPQHF,TGTGCCAGCAGTCCCCTAACAGGGGCAAATCAGCCCCAGCATTTT
TRBJ2-7,NA,NA,TRBV25-1,CASSEAGGAGYEQYF,TGTGCCAGCAGTGAAGCTGGGGGGGCCGGCTACGAGCAGTACTTC
TRBJ1-2,TRBD1,NA,TRBV5-4,CASSSQTGSNGYTF,TGTGCCAGCAGCTCCCAGACAGGGAGTAACGGCTACACCTTC
TRBJ1-2,NA,NA,TRBV28,CASRSLDSPYGYTF,TGTGCCAGCAGGTCCCTGGACAGTCCCTATGGCTACACCTTC
TRBJ1-1,TRBD1,few,TRBV5-1,CASSRTGRDTEAFF,TGCGCCAGCAGTCGGACAGGGAGGGACACTGAAGCTTTCTTT
TRBJ1-2,TRBD1,NA,TRBV10-3,CAIFRDRVRGRGYTF,TGTGCCATCTTCCGGGACAGGGTGAGGGGTAGGGGCTACACCTTC
TRBJ1-2,NA,NA,TRBV25-1,CASSDHLGRSNYGYTF,TGTGCCAGCAGTGATCATCTGGGCAGATCAAACTATGGCTACACCTTC
TRBJ1-1,NA,NA,TRBV7-6,CASSFPTGGTEAFF,TGTGCCAGCAGCTTCCCGACAGGCGGCACTGAAGCTTTCTTT
TRBJ2-7,TRBD1,NA,TRBV7-9,CASSPKDPGTGASYEQYF,TGTGCCAGCAGCCCCAAGGACCCCGGGACAGGTGCTTCCTACGAGCAGTACTTC
TRBJ1-5,TRBD1,few,TRBV28,CASSLLIRPGQMDQPQHF,TGTGCCAGCAGTTTATTAATACGACCGGGACAGATGGATCAGCCCCAGCATTTT
TRBJ2-1,NA,few,TRBV10-3,CAISVEHRSYNEQFF,TGTGCCATCAGTGTGGAGCACCGCTCCTACAATGAGCAGTTCTTC
TRBJ1-2,TRBD1,NA,TRBV5-5,CASSLGQGALTF,TGTGCCAGCAGCTTGGGACAGGGGGCGCTCACCTTC
TRBJ1-2,NA,NA,TRBV29-1,CSVGGAYGYTF,TGCAGCGTTGGGGGAGCCTATGGCTACACCTTC
TRBJ2-4,NA,NA,TRBV30,CAWRADGAKNIQYF,TGTGCCTGGAGGGCGGATGGAGCCAAAAACATTCAGTACTTC
TRBJ1-2,NA,NA,TRBV11-2,CASSLGGLNGYTF,TGTGCCAGCAGCTTAGGAGGACTAAATGGCTACACCTTC
TRBJ2-5,TRBD1,NA,TRBV7-2,CASSGRTGNQETQYF,TGTGCCAGCAGCGGAAGGACAGGCAACCAAGAGACCCAGTACTTC
TRBJ1-5,TRBD1,NA,TRBV4-1,CASSPGQGYQPQHF,TGCGCCAGCAGCCCTGGACAGGGCTATCAGCCCCAGCATTTT
TRBJ2-2,TRBD1,NA,TRBV7-9,CASSFRDRDASGELFF,TGTGCCAGCAGCTTCCGGGACAGGGATGCCTCGGGGGAGCTGTTTTTT
TRBJ1-1,NA,few,TRBV6-5,CASRMGEYTEAFF,TGTGCCTCCCGAATGGGAGAGTACACTGAAGCTTTCTTT
TRBJ2-7,TRBD1,NA,TRBV6-1,CASSVDRGYEQYF,TGTGCCAGCAGTGTCGACAGGGGCTACGAGCAGTACTTC
TRBJ1-2,NA,NA,TRBV4-1,CASSQEQSVRGGYTF,TGCGCCAGCAGCCAAGAACAGTCCGTCCGTGGCGGCTACACCTTC
TRBJ1-1,TRBD1,NA,TRBV7-9,CASSAWTGGTEAFF,TGTGCCAGCAGCGCCTGGACAGGGGGAACTGAAGCTTTCTTT
TRBJ1-5,NA,NA,TRBV7-2,CASSLEADNQPQHF,TGTGCCAGCAGCTTAGAGGCGGACAATCAGCCCCAGCATTTT
TRBJ2-6,TRBD1,NA,TRBV2,CASSGGVGQGASGANVLTF,TGTGCCAGCAGTGGAGGTGTGGGACAGGGGGCGTCTGGGGCCAACGTCCTGACTTTC
TRBJ2-3,NA,NA,TRBV21-1,CASSKAFCSGGSTDTQYF,TGTGCCAGCAGCAAAGCCTTCTGTAGCGGGGGAAGCACAGATACGCAGTATTTT
TRBJ2-2,TRBD1,once,TRBV27,CASKGTVGTGELFF,TGTGCCAGCAAGGGGACAGTTGGCACCGGGGAGCTGTTTTTT
TRBJ1-1,TRBD1,few,TRBV9,CASSAGDRVAEAFF,TGTGCCAGCAGCGCTGGGGACAGGGTTGCTGAAGCTTTCTTT
TRBJ2-3,NA,NA,TRBV30,CAWSVLSGDTQYF,TGTGCCTGGAGTGTACTGTCCGGGGATACGCAGTATTTT